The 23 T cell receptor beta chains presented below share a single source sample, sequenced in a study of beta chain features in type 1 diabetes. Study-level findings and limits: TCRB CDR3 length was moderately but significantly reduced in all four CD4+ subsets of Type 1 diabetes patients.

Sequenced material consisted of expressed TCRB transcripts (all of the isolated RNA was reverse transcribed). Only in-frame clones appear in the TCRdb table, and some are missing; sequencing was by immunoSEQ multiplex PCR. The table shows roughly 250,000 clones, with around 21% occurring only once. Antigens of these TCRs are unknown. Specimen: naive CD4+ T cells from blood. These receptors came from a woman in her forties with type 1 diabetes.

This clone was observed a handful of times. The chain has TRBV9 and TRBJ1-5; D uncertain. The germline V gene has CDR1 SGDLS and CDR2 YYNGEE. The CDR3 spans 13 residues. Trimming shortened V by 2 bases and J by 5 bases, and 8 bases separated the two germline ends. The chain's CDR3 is CASSVSGYQPQHF. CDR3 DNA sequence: TGTGCCAGCAGCGTTTCGGGTTATCAGCCCCAGCATTTT. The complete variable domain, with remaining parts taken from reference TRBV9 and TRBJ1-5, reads DSGVTQTPKHLITATGQRVTLRCSPRSGDLSVYWYQQSLDQGLQFLIQYYNGEERAKGNILERFSAQQFPDLHSELNLSSLELGDSALYFCASSVSGYQPQHFGDGTRLSIL.

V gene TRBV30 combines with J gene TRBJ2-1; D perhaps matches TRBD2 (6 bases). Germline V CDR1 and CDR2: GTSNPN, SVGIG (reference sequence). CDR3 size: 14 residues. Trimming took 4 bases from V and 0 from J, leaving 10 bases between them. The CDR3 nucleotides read TGTGCCTGGAACGAGGGAGGCTCCTACAATGAGCAGTTCTTC. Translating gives CAWNEGGSYNEQFF.

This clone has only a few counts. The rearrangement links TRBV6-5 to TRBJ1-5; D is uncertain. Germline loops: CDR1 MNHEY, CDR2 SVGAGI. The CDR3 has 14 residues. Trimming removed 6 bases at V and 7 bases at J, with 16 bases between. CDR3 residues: CASSPDRTGQPQHF. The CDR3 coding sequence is TGTGCCAGCAGCCCCGATCGGACGGGGCAGCCCCAGCATTTT.

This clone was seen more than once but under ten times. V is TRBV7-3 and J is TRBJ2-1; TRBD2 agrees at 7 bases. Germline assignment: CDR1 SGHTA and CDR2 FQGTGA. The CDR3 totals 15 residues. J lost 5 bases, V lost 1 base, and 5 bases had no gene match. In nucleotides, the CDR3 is TGTGCCAGCAGCTTAAGGGGGACTACCAACAATGAGCAGTTCTTC. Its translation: CASSLRGTTNNEQFF.

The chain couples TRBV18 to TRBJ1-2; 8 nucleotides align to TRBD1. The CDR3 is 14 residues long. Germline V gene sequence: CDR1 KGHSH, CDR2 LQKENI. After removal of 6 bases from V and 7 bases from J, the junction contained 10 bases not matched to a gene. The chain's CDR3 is CASSPGPGGSGYTF. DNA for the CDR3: TGTGCCAGCTCGCCCGGCCCAGGGGGCTCTGGCTACACCTTC.

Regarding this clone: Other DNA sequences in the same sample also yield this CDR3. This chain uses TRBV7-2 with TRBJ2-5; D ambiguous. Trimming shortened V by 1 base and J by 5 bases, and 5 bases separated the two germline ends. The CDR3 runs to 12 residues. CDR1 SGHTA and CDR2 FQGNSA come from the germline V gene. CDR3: CASSLDGETQYF. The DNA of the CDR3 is TGTGCCAGCAGCTTAGACGGGGAGACCCAGTACTTC.

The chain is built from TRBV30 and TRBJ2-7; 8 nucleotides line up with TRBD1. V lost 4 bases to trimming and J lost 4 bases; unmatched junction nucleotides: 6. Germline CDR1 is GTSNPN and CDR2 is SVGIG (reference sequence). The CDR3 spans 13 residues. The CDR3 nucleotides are TGTGCCTGGAATAGGGACAGGCCTTACGAGCAGTACTTC. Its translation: CAWNRDRPYEQYF.

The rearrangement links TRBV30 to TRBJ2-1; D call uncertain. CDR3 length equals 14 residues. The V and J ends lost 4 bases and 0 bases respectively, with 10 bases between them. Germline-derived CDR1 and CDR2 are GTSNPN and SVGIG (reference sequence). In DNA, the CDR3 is TGTGCCTGGAAGAAAGCGAGCTCCTACAATGAGCAGTTCTTC. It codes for CAWKKASSYNEQFF.

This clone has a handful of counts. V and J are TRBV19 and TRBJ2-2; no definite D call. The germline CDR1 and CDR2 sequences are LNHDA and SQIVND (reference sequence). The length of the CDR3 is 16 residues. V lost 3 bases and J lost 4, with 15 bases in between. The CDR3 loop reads CASSIAPRVSTGELFF. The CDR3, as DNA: TGTGCCAGTAGTATCGCTCCACGGGTGAGCACCGGGGAGCTGTTTTTT.

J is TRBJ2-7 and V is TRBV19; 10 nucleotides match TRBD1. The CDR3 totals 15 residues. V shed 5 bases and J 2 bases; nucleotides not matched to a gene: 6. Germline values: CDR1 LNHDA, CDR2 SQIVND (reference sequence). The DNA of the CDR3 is TGTGCCAGTAGTCTCTCCGGGACAGGGGCCTACGAGCAGTACTTC. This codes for CASSLSGTGAYEQYF.

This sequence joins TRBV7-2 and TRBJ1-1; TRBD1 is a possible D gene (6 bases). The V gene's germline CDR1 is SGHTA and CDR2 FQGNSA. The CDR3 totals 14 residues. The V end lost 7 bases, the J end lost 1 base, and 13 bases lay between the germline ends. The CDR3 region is CASITGIPNTEAFF. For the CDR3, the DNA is TGTGCCAGCATCACAGGGATACCGAACACTGAAGCTTTCTTT.

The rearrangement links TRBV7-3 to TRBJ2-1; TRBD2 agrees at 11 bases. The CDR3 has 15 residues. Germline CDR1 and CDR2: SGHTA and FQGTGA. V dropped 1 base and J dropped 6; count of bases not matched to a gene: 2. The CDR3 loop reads CASSLSLAGGNEQFF. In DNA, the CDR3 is TGTGCCAGCAGCTTAAGCCTAGCGGGAGGCAATGAGCAGTTCTTC.

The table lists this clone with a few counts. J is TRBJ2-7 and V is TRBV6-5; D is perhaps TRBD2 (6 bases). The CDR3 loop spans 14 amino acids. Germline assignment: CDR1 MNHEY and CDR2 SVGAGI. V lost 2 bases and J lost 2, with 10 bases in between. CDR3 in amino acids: CASSYGGFPYEQYF. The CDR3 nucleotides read TGTGCCAGCAGTTACGGAGGGTTCCCCTACGAGCAGTACTTC.

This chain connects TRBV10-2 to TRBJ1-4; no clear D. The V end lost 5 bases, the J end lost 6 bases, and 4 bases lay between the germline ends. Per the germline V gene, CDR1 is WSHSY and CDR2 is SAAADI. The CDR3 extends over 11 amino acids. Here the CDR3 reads CASSRDEKLFF. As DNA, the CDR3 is TGCGCCAGCAGTCGGGATGAAAAACTGTTTTTT.

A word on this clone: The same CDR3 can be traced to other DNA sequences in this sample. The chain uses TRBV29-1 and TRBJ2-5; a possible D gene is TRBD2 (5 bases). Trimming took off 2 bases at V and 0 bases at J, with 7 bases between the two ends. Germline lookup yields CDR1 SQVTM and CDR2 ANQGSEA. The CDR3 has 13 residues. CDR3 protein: CSVERTDQETQYF. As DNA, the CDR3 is TGCAGCGTTGAAAGGACTGACCAAGAGACCCAGTACTTC.

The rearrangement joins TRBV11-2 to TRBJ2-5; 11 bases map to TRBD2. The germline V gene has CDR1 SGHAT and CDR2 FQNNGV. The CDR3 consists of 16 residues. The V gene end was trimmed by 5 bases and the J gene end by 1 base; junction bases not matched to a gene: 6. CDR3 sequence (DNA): TGTGCCAGCAGCCCGCTAGCGGGGGGCCTCCAAGAGACCCAGTACTTC. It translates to CASSPLAGGLQETQYF.

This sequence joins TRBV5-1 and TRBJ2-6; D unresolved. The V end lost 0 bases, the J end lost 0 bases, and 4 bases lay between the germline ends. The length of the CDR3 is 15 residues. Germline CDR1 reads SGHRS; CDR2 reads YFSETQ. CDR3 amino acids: CASSLGLSGANVLTF. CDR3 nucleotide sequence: TGCGCCAGCAGCTTGGGACTCTCTGGGGCCAACGTCCTGACTTTC. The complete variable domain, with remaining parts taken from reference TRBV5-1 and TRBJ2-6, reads KAGVTQTPRYLIKTRGQQVTLSCSPISGHRSVSWYQQTPGQGLQFLFEYFSETQRNKGNFPGRFSGRQFSNSRSEMNVSTLELGDSALYLCASSLGLSGANVLTFGAGSRLTVL.

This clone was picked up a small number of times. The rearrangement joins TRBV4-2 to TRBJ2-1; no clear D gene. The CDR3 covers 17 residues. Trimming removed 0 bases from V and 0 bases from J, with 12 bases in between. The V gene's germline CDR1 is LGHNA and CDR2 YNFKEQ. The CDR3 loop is CASSQDPTVSSYNEQFF. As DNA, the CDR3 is TGTGCCAGCAGCCAAGATCCCACGGTGAGCTCCTACAATGAGCAGTTCTTC.

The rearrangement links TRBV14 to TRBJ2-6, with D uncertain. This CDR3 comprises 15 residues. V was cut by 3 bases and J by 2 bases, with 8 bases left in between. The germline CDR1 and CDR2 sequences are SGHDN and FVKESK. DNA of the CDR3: TGTGCCAGCAGCCAGTACTTAGCTGGGGCCAACGTCCTGACTTTC. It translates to CASSQYLAGANVLTF.

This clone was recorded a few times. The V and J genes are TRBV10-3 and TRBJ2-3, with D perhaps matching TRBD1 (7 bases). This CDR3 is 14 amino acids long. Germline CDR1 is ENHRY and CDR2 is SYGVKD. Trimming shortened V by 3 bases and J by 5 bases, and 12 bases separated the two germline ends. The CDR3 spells CAISERQGGDTQYF. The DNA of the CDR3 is TGTGCCATCAGTGAAAGACAGGGAGGAGATACGCAGTATTTT.

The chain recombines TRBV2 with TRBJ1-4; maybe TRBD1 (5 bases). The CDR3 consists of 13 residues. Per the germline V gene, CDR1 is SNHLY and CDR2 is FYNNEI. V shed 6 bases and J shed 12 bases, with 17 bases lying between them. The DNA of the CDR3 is TGTGCCAGCAGCCAGGGACTGGCGCGGGAACTGTTTTTT. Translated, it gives CASSQGLARELFF.

The CDR3 sequence is CSVPRDRGPLYGYTF. As DNA, the CDR3 is TGCAGCGTCCCCCGGGACAGGGGACCCCTCTATGGCTACACCTTC. The chain joins TRBV29-1 to TRBJ1-2; TRBD1 matches at 10 bases. The V gene's germline CDR1 is SQVTM and CDR2 ANQGSEA. The CDR3 runs to 15 residues. The J segment lost 4 bases and the V segment lost 6 bases, leaving 11 bases of the junction unmatched. The full variable domain, with the rest looked up from reference TRBV29-1 and TRBJ1-2, is SAVISQKPSRDICQRGTSLTIQCQVDSQVTMMFWYRQQPGQSLTLIATANQGSEATYESGFVIDKFPISRPNLTFSTLTVSNMSPEDSSIYLCSVPRDRGPLYGYTFGSGTRLTVV.

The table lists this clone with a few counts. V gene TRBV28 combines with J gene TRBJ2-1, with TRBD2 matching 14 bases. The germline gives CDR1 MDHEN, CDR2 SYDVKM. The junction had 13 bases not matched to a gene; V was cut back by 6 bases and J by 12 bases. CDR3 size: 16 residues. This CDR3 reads CASSPRLAGGRGRQFF. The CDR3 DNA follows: TGTGCCAGCAGCCCCCGACTAGCGGGAGGGAGGGGGCGGCAGTTCTTC. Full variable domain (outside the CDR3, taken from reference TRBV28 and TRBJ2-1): DVKVTQSSRYLVKRTGEKVFLECVQDMDHENMFWYRQDPGLGLRLIYFSYDVKMKEKGDIPEGYSVSREKKERFSLILESASTNQTSMYLCASSPRLAGGRGRQFFGPGTRLTVL.